One TCR beta chain is described in this entry. As processed by the authors: Researchers report that nucleated cell counts were estimated from reference gene primer amplification. The table came from immunoSEQ multiplex PCR; TCRdb's copy has only in-frame clones and leaves some out. D and trimming were read from the DNA, whereas the V and J calls and clone size are those reported in that table. The sample has about 240,000 clones; around 90% are singletons. The data originate from a study of blood T cell repertoires in COVID-19. Across the whole study: Sites across the United States, Italy and Spain contributed samples from acute and convalescent COVID-19. PBMCs, B-cell-depleted T cells, or T cells were the source of the cDNA or gDNA that made up the material.

This TCR came from a man in his 60s who had recovered from COVID-19. The sample was peripheral blood.

The CDR3 bases are TGTGCCAGCAGCTTGGGCCAGTATAATTCACCCCTCCACTTT. Its protein is CASSLGQYNSPLHF. This rearrangement joins TRBV5-5 to TRBJ1-6; D unclear. The CDR3 loop spans 14 amino acids. Per the germline V gene, CDR1 is SGHKS and CDR2 is YYEKEE (reference sequence). With 0 bases removed from V and 4 bases from J, the gap between germline ends came to 5 bases.